This T cell receptor beta chain was sequenced for a study of cytomegalovirus exposure and HLA in healthy donors. On this clone: A junction end diverges from the germline sequence, so it may reflect a read error.

Germline lookup yields CDR1 GTSNPN and CDR2 SVGIG (reference sequence). This CDR3 region has 15 residues. Vbeta (60) and Jbeta (13) primers were used in the PCR. Methods used by the authors: Unique TCR beta chains numbered approximately 76 million in a later analysis, with roughly 11 million shared. The method was immunoSEQ multiplex PCR; TCRdb's version includes in-frame clones alone and lacks a portion of them. V and J calls and clone size come straight from that table; D and trimming were deduced from the DNA. The repertoire shows around 60,000 clones; the top ten hold about 4%. The rearrangement uses TRBV30 and TRBJ1-5; tentative D call: TRBD1 (5 bases). The material sequenced was PBMCs. The TCR originated in a woman under 30 in good health and CMV-seronegative. The CDR3 region has the DNA TGTGCCGGGAGTCATGGAGGGGCCGGCAATCAGCCCCAGCATTTT. Protein: CAGSHGGAGNQPQHF.